The 22 T cell receptor beta chains in this list originate from one sample, sequenced in a study of Graves' ophthalmopathy and Graves' hyperthyroidism. Amplification from RNA transcripts yielded the TCR beta CDR3 regions. HTBI primers served in a first-round RT-PCR, which a second-round multiplex PCR followed. Via MiXCR, TCRdb re-called the multiplex PCR reads, giving one row per CDR3 protein. Here the sample spans about 390,000 distinct CDR3 sequences, about 15% being singletons. The sample was peripheral blood. Receptors were obtained from an adult woman with stable Graves' hyperthyroidism.

The J gene is TRBJ1-1, the V gene TRBV18; 8 bases are a match to TRBD1. Germline CDR1 reads KGHSH; CDR2 reads LQKENI. The CDR3 contains 15 residues. V was clipped by 3 bases and J by 1 base; unmatched bases: 4. The CDR3 reads CASSPRTGPNTEAFF. CDR3 DNA: TGTGCCAGCTCACCCCGGACAGGGCCGAACACTGAAGCTTTCTTT.

This clonotype was found many times. The CDR3 DNA reads TGTGCCAGCAGTTTCACTAAAAACATTCAGTACTTC. Its translation is CASSFTKNIQYF. This rearrangement joins TRBV12-3 or TRBV12-4 to TRBJ2-4; D remains unclear. V gave up 3 bases and J gave up 4 bases, with 4 bases separating them. The CDR3 runs to 12 residues.

This clonotype was found many times. The V gene is TRBV19, the J gene TRBJ1-2, with D possibly TRBD1 on 5 matching bases. Germline V gene sequence: CDR1 LNHDA, CDR2 SQIVND (reference sequence). This CDR3 is 13 amino acids long. The V and J ends lost 7 bases and 4 bases respectively, with 13 bases between them. CDR3 sequence: CASTQGVAYGYTF. In nucleotides, the CDR3 is TGTGCCAGTACTCAGGGAGTGGCCTATGGCTACACCTTC.

There are many counts of this clonotype. The chain joins TRBV9 to TRBJ2-7; either TRBD1 or TRBD2 may fit D (5 bases each). Per germline, CDR1 SGDLS and CDR2 YYNGEE. The CDR3 covers 15 residues. V was clipped by 0 bases and J by 1 base, with 11 bases between them. CDR3 amino acids: CASSVDLGTSYEQYF. The CDR3 nucleotides are TGTGCCAGCAGCGTAGACCTTGGGACGTCCTACGAGCAGTACTTC.

This clonotype has a handful of counts. DNA of the CDR3: TGCGCCAGCAGCCAATACCGGCGGGAGCAAGAGACCCAGTACTTC. Translation gives CASSQYRREQETQYF. The J gene is TRBJ2-5, the V gene TRBV4-1, with 7 bases lining up with TRBD2. CDR3 size: 15 residues. Germline-derived CDR1 and CDR2 are MGHRA and YSYEKL. The junction had 5 bases not matched to a gene; V was cut back by 2 bases and J by 2 bases.

The table lists this clonotype with many counts. The chain uses TRBV2 and TRBJ1-1; D might be TRBD1 (5 bases). Germline V CDR1 and CDR2: SNHLY, FYNNEI. Trimming cost V 6 bases and J 0 bases, with 11 bases left between them. This CDR3 spans 14 amino acids. The CDR3 coding sequence is TGTGCCAGCAGAAGGGGACGGCTGAACACTGAAGCTTTCTTT. It is translated as CASRRGRLNTEAFF.

This clonotype was recorded many times. The chain joins TRBV28 to TRBJ2-7, with TRBD2 matching 12 bases. The CDR3 covers 12 residues. Germline loops: CDR1 MDHEN, CDR2 SYDVKM. V lost 4 bases and J lost 12; bases outside the gene matches: 4. CDR3 bases: TGTGCCAGCAGTTCAACTAGCGGGAGGTGGTACTTC. Translated: CASSSTSGRWYF.

This clonotype was found a few times. The V gene is TRBV29-1, the J gene TRBJ1-1; no clear D. Trimming stripped 4 bases from V and 6 bases from J, with 3 bases between. Germline V gene sequence: CDR1 SQVTM, CDR2 ANQGSEA. CDR3 size: 9 residues. The CDR3 coding sequence is TGCAGCGTTGGGGCTGAAGCTTTCTTT. This sequence encodes CSVGAEAFF.

This clonotype was seen ten or more times. A read error may account for a junction end that differs from germline. The chain is built from TRBV20-1 and TRBJ1-1; D possibly corresponds to TRBD1 (6 bases). CDR3 length: 12 amino acids. Germline CDR1 is DFQATT and CDR2 is SNEGSKA (reference sequence). The CDR3 reads CSAQGGNSEAFF. As DNA, the CDR3 is TGCAGTGCTCAAGGGGGGAACTCTGAAGCTTTCTTT.

This clonotype was recorded at least ten times. The chain employs TRBV20-1 and TRBJ2-7; 8 nucleotides agree with TRBD1. V lost 4 bases to trimming and J lost 7 bases; unmatched junction nucleotides: 12. Germline lookup yields CDR1 DFQATT and CDR2 SNEGSKA (reference sequence). This CDR3 is 14 amino acids long. CDR3 coding DNA: TGCAGTGCTACTCAGGGGACAGGCCTGGGGGAGCAGTACTTC. Amino acids: CSATQGTGLGEQYF.

To note about this clonotype: The junction departs from the called germline gene at one end, perhaps through a read error. The genes are TRBV6-2 or TRBV6-3 and TRBJ2-7, with TRBD2 identical over 7 bases. Germline lookup yields CDR1 MNHEY and CDR2 SVGEGT. This CDR3 comprises 15 residues. This CDR3 is CASSRGTIGSYDQYF. The CDR3 DNA reads as TGTGCCAGCAGCCGGGGGACTATCGGTTCCTACGATCAGTACTTC.

At least ten counts were recorded for this clonotype. The gene calls are TRBV12-3 or TRBV12-4 and TRBJ2-7; 8 bases are a match to TRBD1. Losses at the gene ends were 3 bases for V and 4 bases for J; bases not matched to a gene: 14. The CDR3 is 17 residues long. CDR3 sequence (DNA): TGTGCCAGCAGTTTCCATAGTGGGACAGGAGAACCTTACGAGCAGTACTTC. It encodes CASSFHSGTGEPYEQYF.

The sample holds many counts of this clonotype. V and J are TRBV6-2 or TRBV6-3 and TRBJ2-3; TRBD1 might be the D (6 bases). This CDR3 is built from 14 residues. V lost 6 bases and J 0 bases, leaving 10 bases between the germline ends. CDR1 and CDR2 (germline): MNHEY, SVGEGT. In DNA form, the CDR3 reads TGTGCCAGCAGCAGGGGTCCCAGCACAGATACGCAGTATTTT. Its translation: CASSRGPSTDTQYF.

This chain joins TRBV27 and TRBJ1-2; TRBD1 aligns across 7 bases. V gave up 5 bases and J gave up 3 bases; unmatched junction bases: 6. The CDR3 extends over 14 amino acids. The germline CDR1 and CDR2 sequences are MNHEY and SMNVEV (reference sequence). Here the CDR3 reads CASSTRTGYYGYTF. CDR3 DNA sequence: TGTGCCAGCAGTACCCGGACAGGATACTATGGCTACACCTTC.

This clonotype was seen many times. The J gene is TRBJ2-7, the V gene TRBV4-3, with 8 bases fitting TRBD2. V trimming: 1 base; J trimming: 3 bases; junction bases outside the gene matches: 5. The CDR3 covers 15 residues. Germline V CDR1 and CDR2: LGHNA, YSLEER. The chain's CDR3 is CASSQVFSGIYEQYF. DNA for the CDR3: TGCGCCAGCAGCCAAGTCTTTAGCGGGATCTACGAGCAGTACTTC.

This clonotype was seen at least ten times. The V and J genes are TRBV12-3 or TRBV12-4 and TRBJ2-2, with unresolved D. The V and J ends lost 4 bases and 5 bases respectively, with 5 bases between them. CDR3 length: 12 residues. The CDR3 sequence: CASSSLTGELFF. In DNA, the CDR3 is TGTGCCAGCAGTTCTTTAACCGGGGAGCTGTTTTTT.

This clonotype was observed at least ten times. The genes are TRBV12-3 or TRBV12-4 and TRBJ2-7; D is tentatively TRBD1 or TRBD2 (7 bases each). This CDR3 contains 15 residues. V lost 5 bases and J lost 7, with 21 bases in between. CDR3 residues: CASSRSGTDGWEQYF. The DNA of the CDR3 is TGTGCCAGCAGTCGAAGCGGGACAGATGGGTGGGAGCAGTACTTC.

This clonotype was seen repeatedly, ten times or more. The CDR3 DNA reads as TGCAGTGCTAGATCAGAAAACAATCAGCCCCAGCATTTT. As protein: CSARSENNQPQHF. This chain joins TRBV20-1 and TRBJ1-5, with D uncertain. The V end lost 2 bases, the J end lost 3 bases, and 8 bases lay between the germline ends. Germline CDR1 and CDR2: DFQATT and SNEGSKA (reference sequence). There are 13 residues in the CDR3.

This clonotype has a handful of counts. The chain joins TRBV18 to TRBJ1-3, with D tentatively TRBD1 (5 bases). The germline V gene encodes CDR1 KGHSH and CDR2 LQKENI. V was trimmed by 1 base and J by 0 bases, leaving 13 bases between them. This CDR3 has 17 residues. The CDR3 loop reads CASSPRQTADSGNTIYF. The DNA for the CDR3 is TGTGCCAGCTCACCACGCCAGACAGCGGACTCTGGAAACACCATATATTTT.

At least ten counts were recorded for this clonotype. The chain couples TRBV20-1 to TRBJ2-4; no firm D call. Deletions cut 2 bases from V and 14 bases from J, with 16 bases between. Germline assignment: CDR1 DFQATT and CDR2 SNEGSKA (reference sequence). This CDR3 spans 12 amino acids. CDR3 DNA: TGCAGTGCTAGACTAGGCCAGAACATCGAGTACTTC. This encodes CSARLGQNIEYF.

The sample holds a few counts of this clonotype. The chain employs TRBV27 and TRBJ2-5, with 8 bases that match TRBD1. J gave up 4 bases and V 7 bases, and 11 bases lay outside the gene matches. Germline V CDR1 and CDR2: MNHEY, SMNVEV (reference sequence). The length of the CDR3 is 15 residues. CDR3 protein: CASKTTGVGIETQYF. CDR3 coding DNA: TGTGCCAGCAAAACGACAGGGGTCGGGATAGAGACCCAGTACTTC.

The rearrangement joins TRBV12-3 or TRBV12-4 to TRBJ2-7, with D possibly being TRBD2 (6 bases). The CDR3 spans 15 residues. V lost 4 bases, J lost 2 bases, and 15 bases lay in between. The CDR3 loop is CASSSRLADTYEQYF. The CDR3 DNA follows: TGTGCCAGCAGTTCCCGGTTAGCGGACACCTACGAGCAGTACTTC.